This T cell receptor beta chain came from a study of T-cell memory formation after mild COVID-19. Study-wide points: Pre-infection memory held some responding clones, suggesting pre-existing cross-reactive T cells responded.

TCRdb reanalysed the 5' RACE reads using MiXCR and keeps one entry per CDR3 protein. The profile covers hundreds of thousands of distinct CDR3 sequences, with around 27% appearing a single time and less than 15% taken by the ten largest. This clonotype showed up just a few times. Its antigen is not known. Looked up from germline, CDR1 is SGHTA and CDR2 is FQGNSA. The CDR3 consists of 17 residues. V dropped 1 base and J dropped 3; count of bases not matched to a gene: 4. The sequenced sample was PBMCs or a T cell subset sorted from them (not recorded which). This sequence was found in an adult woman who had mild COVID-19 (a few samples of this study predate the infection). Cell type and time point are not known. V gene TRBV7-2 combines with J gene TRBJ1-6; TRBD1 matches at 9 bases. CDR3 coding DNA: TGTGCCAGCAGCTTAGTTGGGACAGGGATCTATAATTCACCCCTCCACTTT. This gives the protein CASSLVGTGIYNSPLHF.